This T cell receptor beta chain was retrieved from a study of cytomegalovirus exposure and HLA in healthy donors (dated by TCRdb to the late 2010s). About the study as a whole: According to an earlier analysis of several hundred of the donors, some 170 million T cells yielded approximately 120 million unique TCR beta sequences and 276 Gb of sequence data. Approximately 310 gigabases of sequencing data and around 80 million unique TCR sequences made up an early release that covered 500 to 700 HLA-typed donors. The genetic ancestry cluster associated with self-reported Caucasian donors included approximately 85% of the roughly 400 genotyped donors. The study was designed to test whether signatures of past pathogen exposure could be identified by cataloging public T cell receptors. The study profiled the T cell repertoires of 500 to 800 subjects by immunosequencing and related them to cytomegalovirus serostatus. Besides the first cohort of 666 subjects, a separate validation cohort made up of over a hundred different subjects was used. To predict cytomegalovirus infection status, the study brought together high-throughput TCR immunosequencing, statistical association of individual TCRs with disease status, and machine learning. To study patterns of TCR occurrence, a later analysis re-analyzed previously published TCR beta repertoires from 666 donors and added high-resolution HLA genotyping. Rather than drawing on any new phenotypic data, the later analysis identified candidate immune exposures from TCR beta sequences and the way those sequences occurred across donors. In an earlier analysis of more than 550 of the donors, high-throughput TCR beta sequencing was used to judge whether each TCR beta V gene segment behaved as functional or pseudogenic. Donor age, sex, ethnicity and CMV serostatus were compiled together with the repertoire data. A later genetic analysis took genome-wide SNP genotypes for 398 of the 666 donors and used that subset as a discovery cohort. All discovery cohort repertoires had been generated using a single sequencing platform. HLA typing included class I and class II loci at four-digit resolution. The number of donors typed differed by locus, with roughly 629-640 for A, B, C, DRB1 and DQB1, roughly 520 for DQA1, 600 to 610 for DPA1, and around 460 for DPB1. Because of strong linkage in the cohort, four or five DR-DQ haplotypes were treated as single units for association and clustering. Across 300 to 400 genotyped donors of the cohort, an average of about 240,000 unique TCR beta nucleotide sequences per donor were sequenced, and approximately 17% of those sequences were non-productive. Findings and caveats that apply to the study as a whole: The cohort was sequenced for TCR beta chains only, and without alpha or paired-chain data the features that could be detected were limited. A later analysis found that most CMV-associated TCR beta chains appeared HLA-restricted, with HLA associations seemingly driven largely by CMV exposure. A cluster of highly shared sequence variants was judged likely to be a technical artifact of the sequencing pipeline. In a later genetic analysis, fewer N-insertions in productive TCRs were reported among donors in an Asian-associated ancestry cluster than the roughly 700-donor mean. Most TCR sequences were observed very rarely across donors, whereas some public TCRs were present in many individuals. In a later analysis, the rate of TCR association differed among HLA loci, with DRB1 alleles having the most associated TCRs and HLA-C alleles having the fewest. Linkage disequilibrium might explain the correlated functional status among segregating V segments, but an unknown experimental factor could not be ruled out. In the study, approximately 150 TCR beta chains were listed as associated with cytomegalovirus. The earlier analysis of some 560 of the donors excluded some 16 rarely observed V segments, including chromosome 9 orphons, because counts were too low. Some IMGT-functional V segments, including TRBV6-2 and TRBV6-3, could not be told apart with the 87-base-pair reads, so those segments were excluded. According to a later analysis, parvovirus B19, influenza, CMV and Epstein-Barr virus appeared linked to several top co-occurrence clusters. Presence/absence analyses assumed roughly uniform sequencing depth across donors, an assumption that may not hold. A further reported finding was that TCR beta sequences accurately predicted the HLA-A and HLA-B alleles for most subjects in the first cohort. For the cohort, immune exposure information was limited to CMV serostatus. Because some donors lacked HLA typing at each locus, the association tests relied only on the typed subset. A later genetic analysis associated a missense DCLRE1C variant with V-gene and J-gene trimming of TCR beta chains, and an independent cohort replicated the association. In vitro tests confirmed that a few of the cytomegalovirus-associated TCR beta chains recognize cytomegalovirus antigens. Strong co-occurrence of HLA alleles, especially DR and DQ, made assigning TCR associations to individual alleles difficult. It was suggested by the authors that the approach could potentially be generalized to other disease states and immunological phenotypes. The classifier was reported to diagnose cytomegalovirus status with high specificity and sensitivity in both the original and validation cohorts. A later analysis found that HLA-associated TCR beta chains were more clonally expanded and had lower generation probabilities than equally common non-associated chains. In an earlier analysis of 587 of the donors, most TCR beta V segments appeared in productive rearrangements about 87% or about 30% of the time, broadly matching IMGT annotations. A later analysis associated about 18,000 TCR beta sequences with specific HLA alleles at a false discovery rate of 0.05.

In total, roughly 670 healthy bone marrow donors made up the cohort. At the time of sampling, every cohort member was nominally healthy, though immune exposures that went unrecorded were likely present. The donor tested CMV seronegative and was one of the 352 seronegative cohort members. Each donor provided a peripheral blood sample, and peripheral blood mononuclear cells were used for TCR beta sequencing. The Qiagen DNeasy Blood Extraction Kit was used to extract genomic DNA from the blood cell samples. To note about this clone: The antigen this receptor binds is unknown. No per-base quality is available; no much larger clone lies one base away.

The germline V end is reduced by 4 bases and the J end by 3 bases; junction bases left unmatched: 14. Including cysteine and phenylalanine, the CDR3 has 17 amino acids. Only the CDR3 part of the read is kept: 51 bases, read in frame from the first base. CDR1 and CDR2 are drawn from the germline V gene: SGHRS, YFSETQ. Library preparation employed the immunoSEQ multiplex PCR assay. The multiplex PCR relied on a mix of 60 forward primers for TCR Vbeta segments and 13 reverse primers for TCR Jbeta segments. Amplification of the CDR3 region of rearranged TCR beta genes was performed with a multiplex PCR assay on genomic DNA. The amplified TCR beta libraries were sequenced on the Illumina HiSeq System as 87-base-pair reads. As for how the authors treated the data: Across the roughly 670 repertoires, a later analysis counted some 81 million unique TCR beta chains, 9 million to 14 million of which were shared by at least two donors. Raw reads were error-corrected and collapsed into unique sequences by a nearest-neighbor algorithm in which closely related sequences were merged to remove PCR and sequencing errors. CDR3 sequences were aligned to IMGT reference sequences to assign V, D and J gene segments. For a sequence to be retained, a match of at least six nucleotides was required to both a V gene segment and a J gene segment. A rearrangement was called productive if the CDR3 had no stop codons and remained in frame with V and J, and every other rearrangement was called non-productive. Following IMGT convention, CDR3 was defined as the stretch from the second conserved V-encoded cysteine up to the conserved J-encoded phenylalanine. In an earlier analysis of roughly 580 of the donors, sequences lacking an unambiguous match to a single V gene segment were excluded. An earlier analysis of 500 to 700 of the donors classified V segments as functional when productive rearrangements were above 56.7% and as segregating when the standard deviation between donors was above 5%. To diagnose cytomegalovirus status from the catalog of TCR beta chain sequences, a statistical classification framework was built. V and J gene assignment, in a later analysis, came from comparing TCR nucleotide sequences with IMGT/GENE-DB human TR gene sequences. Using the TCRdist pipeline, a later analysis assigned CDR3 sequences along with most-parsimonious VDJ recombination scenarios. In a later analysis, every TCR beta chain was defined by the combination of its CDR3 amino acid sequence and its V-gene family, and reads without a unique V-gene family were dropped. In a later analysis, 550 to 650 highly shared, low-generation-probability nucleotide sequences were removed to address suspected cross-contamination and a sequencing artifact. For each public chain, a later analysis derived a clonal expansion index from normalized ranks of inferred template counts within each repertoire. In a later analysis, generation probabilities were computed using a VDJ recombination model fitted to out-of-frame rearrangements, and the results were checked against IGoR. In a later analysis, hypergeometric tests were used to score TCR-TCR, TCR-HLA and TCR-CMV co-occurrence, with a repertoire-size bias correction applied to TCR pairs. A later analysis estimated false discovery rates by permuting HLA or CMV assignments 20 times. In a later analysis, co-occurring TCRs were grouped with DBSCAN, and TCRdist sequence similarity was added when clustering was performed within HLA-allele-positive subsets. For co-occurrence clustering, repertoires with fewer than 30,000 or more than 120,000 public chains were excluded, along with about five repertoires with anomalous nucleotide sharing. Here the immuneACCESS table is served through TCRdb, limited to in-frame sequences with V and J called. Missing clones are a known gap in these copies; in checked studies unresolved V genes cover under half, and the rest lacks a known reason. The DNA was the basis for D and trimming; V, J and clone size are from that table. The sample contains some 120,000 clones, about 82% of them found a single time. Around 2.1% of the sample is held by the ten biggest clonotypes.

In this chain, TRBV5-1 is recombined with TRBJ2-3, and 7 bases in between align with TRBD1. The sequenced material came from PBMCs. The TCR originated in a man between 50 and 59 years old in good health and CMV-seronegative. The CDR3 region: CASSHLRGPSGTDTQYF. The base sequence is TGCGCCAGCAGCCATTTGAGGGGGCCCAGCGGAACAGATACGCAGTATTTT.